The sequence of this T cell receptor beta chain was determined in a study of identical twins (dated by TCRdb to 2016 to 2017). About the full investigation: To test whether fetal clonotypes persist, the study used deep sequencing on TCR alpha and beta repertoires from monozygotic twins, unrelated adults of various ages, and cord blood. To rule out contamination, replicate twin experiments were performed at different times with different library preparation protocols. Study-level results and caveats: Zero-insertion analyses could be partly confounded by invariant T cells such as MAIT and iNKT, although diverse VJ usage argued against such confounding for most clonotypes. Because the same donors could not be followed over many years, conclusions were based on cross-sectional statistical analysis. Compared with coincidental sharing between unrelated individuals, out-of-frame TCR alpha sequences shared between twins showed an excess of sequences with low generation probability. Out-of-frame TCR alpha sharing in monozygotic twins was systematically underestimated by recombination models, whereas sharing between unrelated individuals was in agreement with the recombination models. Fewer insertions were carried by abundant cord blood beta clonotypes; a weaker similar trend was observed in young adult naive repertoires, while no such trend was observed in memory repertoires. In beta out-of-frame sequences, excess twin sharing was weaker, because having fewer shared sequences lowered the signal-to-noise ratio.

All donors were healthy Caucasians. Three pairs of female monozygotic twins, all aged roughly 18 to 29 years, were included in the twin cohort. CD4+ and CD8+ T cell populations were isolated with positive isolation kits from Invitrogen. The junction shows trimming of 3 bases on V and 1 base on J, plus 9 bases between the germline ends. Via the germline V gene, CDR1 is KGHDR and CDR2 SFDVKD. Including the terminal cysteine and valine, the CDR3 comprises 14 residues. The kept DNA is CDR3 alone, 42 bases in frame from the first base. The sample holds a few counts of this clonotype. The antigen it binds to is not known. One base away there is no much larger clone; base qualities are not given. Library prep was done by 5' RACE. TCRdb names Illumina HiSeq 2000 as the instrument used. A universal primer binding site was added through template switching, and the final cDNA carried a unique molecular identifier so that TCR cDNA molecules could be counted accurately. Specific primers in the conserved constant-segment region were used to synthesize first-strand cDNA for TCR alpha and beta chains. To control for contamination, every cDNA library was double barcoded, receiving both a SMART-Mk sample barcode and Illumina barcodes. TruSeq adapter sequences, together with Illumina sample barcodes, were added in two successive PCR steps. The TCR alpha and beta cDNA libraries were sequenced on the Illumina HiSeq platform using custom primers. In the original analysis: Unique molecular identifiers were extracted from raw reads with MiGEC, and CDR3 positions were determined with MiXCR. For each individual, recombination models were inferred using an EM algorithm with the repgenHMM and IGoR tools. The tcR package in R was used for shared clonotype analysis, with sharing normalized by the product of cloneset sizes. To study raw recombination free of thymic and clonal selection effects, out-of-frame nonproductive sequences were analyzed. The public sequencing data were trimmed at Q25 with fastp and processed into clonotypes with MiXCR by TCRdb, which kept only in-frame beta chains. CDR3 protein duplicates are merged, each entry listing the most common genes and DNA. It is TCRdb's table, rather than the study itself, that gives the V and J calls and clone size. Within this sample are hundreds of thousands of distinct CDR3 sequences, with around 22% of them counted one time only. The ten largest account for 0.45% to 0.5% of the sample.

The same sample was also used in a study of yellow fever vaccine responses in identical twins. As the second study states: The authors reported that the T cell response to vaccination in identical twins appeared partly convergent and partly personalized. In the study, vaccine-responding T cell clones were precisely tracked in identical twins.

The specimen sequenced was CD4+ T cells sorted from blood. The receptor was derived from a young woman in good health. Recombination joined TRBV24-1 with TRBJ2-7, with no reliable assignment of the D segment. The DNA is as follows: TGTGCCACCAGTGATATGACATATTCCTACGAGCAGTACGTC. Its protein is CATSDMTYSYEQYV.